This note documents a single T cell receptor (beta chain) sequence. No antigen is known for it. This sample is part of a study of cytomegalovirus exposure and HLA in healthy donors. General study points: As confirmed in vitro, three CMV-associated chains were specific for CMV antigens.

Germline values: CDR1 SEHNR, CDR2 FQNEAQ (reference sequence). The CDR3 is 15 amino acids. J was trimmed by 4 bases and V by 5 bases; bases with no gene match: 8. Generated by immunoSEQ multiplex PCR, the TCRdb table keeps only in-frame clones and is missing some. The sample lists a few hundred thousand clones, almost 90% seen once, with roughly 0.4% in the top ten. The chain is built from TRBV7-9 and TRBJ1-5; 7 bases map to TRBD1. Sequenced material: PBMCs. The TCR sequence derives from a woman aged 18-35 years in good health and CMV-seronegative. This CDR3 reads CASSPRDSNNQPQHF. The CDR3 DNA follows: TGTGCCAGCAGCCCCAGGGACAGCAATAATCAGCCCCAGCATTTT.